Each of the 27 T cell receptor beta chains below was sequenced from the same sample in a study of T cells in Graves' hyperthyroidism and ophthalmopathy (dated by TCRdb to about 2019). The library came from multiplex PCR. The sequencing machine was an Illumina HiSeq 2000. Amplification of TCR beta CDR3 regions was carried out from RNA transcripts. A first-round RT-PCR of the TCR CDR3 used the HTBI primer set with the Qiagen OneStep RT-PCR kit. TCRdb passed the public sequencing reads through fastp at Q25 and MiXCR, retaining productive beta sequences. Rows with a matching CDR3 protein are joined into one entry that keeps the most common DNA and genes. The sample table records under 350,000 distinct CDR3 sequences; around a sixth of these occur just once. Of the sample, approximately 49% falls within the top ten clones. Sequenced input: blood. These receptors originate from a woman in her forties or fifties with Graves' hyperthyroidism.

This clonotype was observed many times. The gene calls are TRBV11-2 and TRBJ1-4; D call uncertain. Germline CDR1 and CDR2: SGHAT and FQNNGV. This CDR3 spans 15 amino acids. V lost 2 bases and J lost 4, with 11 bases in between. CDR3 nucleotide sequence: TGTGCCAGCAGCTTATCGACTGTGCGTAATGAAAAACTGTTTTTT. Protein product: CASSLSTVRNEKLFF.

This chain uses TRBV6-1 with TRBJ2-1; 10 bases line up with TRBD2. This CDR3 region has 15 residues. Per germline, CDR1 MNHNS and CDR2 SASEGT. Trimming took 2 bases from V and 5 from J; bases not matched to a gene: 3. The CDR3 region is CASSERTSGDNEQFF. DNA for the CDR3: TGTGCCAGCAGTGAACGGACTAGCGGTGACAATGAGCAGTTCTTC.

This clonotype has at least ten counts. V usage is TRBV30 and J usage is TRBJ2-5; D is possibly TRBD1 (5 bases). The length of the CDR3 is 16 residues. Trimming took off 0 bases at V and 2 bases at J, with 16 bases between the two ends. The germline V gene has CDR1 GTSNPN and CDR2 SVGIG (reference sequence). The CDR3 coding sequence is TGTGCCTGGAGTGTAGGGTCCTGGCAGGGTCAAGAGACCCAGTACTTC. Translated, it gives CAWSVGSWQGQETQYF.

This chain connects TRBV14 to TRBJ2-2; D unclear. Germline values: CDR1 SGHDN, CDR2 FVKESK. This CDR3 contains 16 residues. Between the trimmed V and J ends, which lost 0 bases and 6 bases, there was a span of 14 bases. The CDR3 spells CASSQDPREGSGELFF. CDR3 nucleotide sequence: TGTGCCAGCAGCCAAGATCCTAGGGAAGGCTCCGGGGAGCTGTTTTTT.

On this clonotype: Being one base from a much bigger clone, this may be a read error. The chain couples TRBV20-1 to TRBJ2-1, with D tentatively TRBD2 (5 bases). The CDR3 is made up of 16 amino acids. V lost 4 bases and J lost 5, with 21 bases in between. Germline CDR1 and CDR2: DFQATT and SNEGSKA (reference sequence). The CDR3 DNA reads TGCAGTGCTAAAAGATGGCTAGGAGCGGCCAACAATGAGCAGTTCTTC. Translated: CSAKRWLGAANNEQFF.

The V gene is TRBV6-1, the J gene TRBJ2-7, with TRBD1 matching over 8 bases. V lost 5 bases and J lost 3; bases outside the gene matches: 3. The CDR3 sequence is 13 residues long. The V gene's germline CDR1 is MNHNS and CDR2 SASEGT. The CDR3 loop reads CASSSGQDYEQYF. The CDR3 DNA sequence: TGTGCCAGCAGTTCGGGACAGGACTACGAGCAGTACTTC.

Here the CDR3 reads CASSITGTGANVLTF. CDR3 nucleotides: TGTGCCAGTAGTATTACAGGGACCGGGGCCAACGTCCTGACTTTC. This chain joins TRBV19 and TRBJ2-6; possible D gene TRBD1, 6 bases. Trimming removed 3 bases from V and 4 bases from J, with 10 bases in between. The germline CDR1 and CDR2 sequences are LNHDA and SQIVND (reference sequence). This CDR3 contains 15 residues.

This clonotype was counted ten times or more. The chain has TRBV6-6 and TRBJ1-2; D is undetermined. The ends were cut back, 2 bases at V and 8 bases at J, with 15 bases in the middle. The CDR3 is 14 residues long. Germline CDR1 MNHNY, CDR2 SVGAGI (reference sequence). The CDR3 reads CASSYRGLSGGYTF. The CDR3 bases are TGTGCCAGCAGTTACCGCGGGCTATCGGGGGGCTACACCTTC.

A few counts support this clonotype. The chain carries TRBV7-3 and TRBJ2-2; D may be TRBD1 or TRBD2 (5 bases each). Germline CDR1 SGHTA, CDR2 FQGTGA. V lost 5 bases and J 6 bases, leaving 16 bases between the germline ends. CDR3 length equals 15 residues. The CDR3 bases are TGTGCCAGCAGCACCCCCGGGACCTTCCCCGGGGAGCTGTTTTTT. It codes for CASSTPGTFPGELFF.

This chain links TRBV10-3 with TRBJ2-1; 7 nucleotides align to TRBD2. The ends lost 5 bases at V and 0 bases at J; junction bases unmatched: 7. The CDR3 contains 16 residues. CDR1 is ENHRY, CDR2 SYGVKD, per germline. The CDR3 is CAISSLADDSYNEQFF. As DNA, the CDR3 is TGTGCCATCAGTAGTCTAGCGGACGACTCCTACAATGAGCAGTTCTTC.

This chain links TRBV27 with TRBJ1-2, with TRBD1 as a possible D gene (6 bases). V lost 3 bases and J 4 bases, leaving 15 bases between the germline ends. Germline-derived CDR1 and CDR2 are MNHEY and SMNVEV (reference sequence). CDR3 length: 15 residues. In DNA form, the CDR3 reads TGTGCCAGCAGTTTCAGGGACACAGGGATCTATGGCTACACCTTC. This translates into CASSFRDTGIYGYTF.

The CDR3 loop reads CASGRGLNTGELFF. Here the CDR3 DNA reads TGTGCCAGCGGCAGGGGGCTGAACACCGGGGAGCTGTTTTTT. The V call is TRBV6-1, the J call TRBJ2-2; 8 positions agree with TRBD1. The CDR3 runs 14 residues. The germline V gene encodes CDR1 MNHNS and CDR2 SASEGT. With 8 bases clipped from V and 1 base from J, the junction kept 3 bases outside the gene matches.

This clonotype was found a few times. The chain has TRBV29-1 and TRBJ1-2; tentative D call: TRBD1 (5 bases). V shed 1 base and J shed 8 bases, with 14 bases lying between them. The CDR3 has 13 residues. Per germline, CDR1 SQVTM and CDR2 ANQGSEA. In nucleotides, the CDR3 is TGCAGCGTTGAAGGATCAGGGTCCTACGGCTACACCTTC. This gives the protein CSVEGSGSYGYTF.

This clonotype was counted a few times. The chain uses TRBV29-1 and TRBJ2-5; 9 nucleotides align to TRBD1. Germline trimming cut 7 bases from V and 1 base from J; bases unmatched to any gene: 4. The CDR3 extends over 13 amino acids. Germline V lookup: CDR1 SQVTM, CDR2 ANQGSEA. Here the CDR3 reads CSGAGQGQETQYF. The CDR3 DNA reads TGCAGCGGCGCGGGACAGGGCCAAGAGACCCAGTACTTC.

This clonotype has ten or more counts. V is TRBV12-3 or TRBV12-4 and J is TRBJ1-2, with 9 bases matching TRBD1. This CDR3 has 15 residues. V dropped 6 bases and J dropped 5; count of bases not matched to a gene: 10. CDR3 nucleotide sequence: TGTGCCAGCAGGCCGGGACAGGGAGCCTTGTATGGCTACACCTTC. As protein: CASRPGQGALYGYTF.

The chain recombines TRBV7-9 with TRBJ2-7; 7 bases fit TRBD2. The CDR3 sequence is 16 residues long. The germline CDR1 and CDR2 sequences are SEHNR and FQNEAQ (reference sequence). V lost 4 bases, J lost 0 bases, and 9 bases stayed unmatched. This CDR3 is CASSSVGGTLSYEQYF. In DNA, the CDR3 is TGTGCCAGCAGCTCCGTGGGGGGGACCCTCTCCTACGAGCAGTACTTC.

Note on this clonotype: One base away lies a much larger clone, so this may be a sequencing read error. V and J are TRBV5-1 and TRBJ1-1; unclear D gene. V lost 0 bases, J lost 7 bases, and 10 bases lay in between. CDR3 length: 13 residues. Germline-derived CDR1 and CDR2 are SGHRS and YFSETQ. DNA of the CDR3: TGCGCCAGCAGCTTGGACGGGCCCGTTGAAGCTTTCTTT. Protein product: CASSLDGPVEAFF.

The V and J genes are TRBV4-1 and TRBJ2-5, with D possibly being TRBD1 (5 bases). This CDR3 is 16 amino acids long. From germline, CDR1 is MGHRA and CDR2 YSYEKL. Trimming took off 4 bases at V and 1 base at J, with 16 bases between the two ends. The CDR3, as DNA: TGCGCCAGCAGCCCGCCCCCGAAAGGGGTCCAAGAGACCCAGTACTTC. This sequence encodes CASSPPPKGVQETQYF.

This clonotype was seen more than once but under ten times. The V and J genes are TRBV5-1 and TRBJ2-2; the D gene is possibly TRBD2 (6 bases). Per germline, CDR1 SGHRS and CDR2 YFSETQ. V was shortened by 5 bases and J by 6 bases, with 14 bases between the two germline ends. This CDR3 has 14 residues. CDR3 region: CASRERAVAGELFF. In DNA, the CDR3 is TGCGCCAGCAGGGAGCGGGCCGTGGCCGGGGAGCTGTTTTTT.

This clonotype turned up a few times. In DNA form, the CDR3 reads TGTGCCAGCAGCTTAGGGAACCAAAACTATGGCTACACCTTC. It yields the protein CASSLGNQNYGYTF. The rearrangement uses TRBV7-2 and TRBJ1-2; D uncertain. The CDR3 is made up of 14 amino acids. Germline CDR1 reads SGHTA; CDR2 reads FQGNSA. Between the trimmed V and J ends, which lost 1 base and 2 bases, there was a span of 8 bases.

V usage is TRBV9 and J usage is TRBJ2-3, with 7 bases matching TRBD2. This CDR3 is built from 14 residues. V was clipped by 4 bases and J by 6 bases; unmatched bases: 8. The germline gives CDR1 SGDLS, CDR2 YYNGEE. CDR3: CASSSGLVWDTQYF. The DNA of the CDR3 is TGTGCCAGCAGCTCCGGACTAGTATGGGATACGCAGTATTTT.

This clonotype was seen repeatedly, ten times or more. J is TRBJ2-7 and V is TRBV7-9; a possible D gene is TRBD2 (7 bases). The CDR3 sequence is 15 residues long. In germline, CDR1 is SEHNR, CDR2 FQNEAQ (reference sequence). The ends were cut back, 5 bases at V and 6 bases at J, with 20 bases in the middle. In DNA form, the CDR3 reads TGTGCCAGCAGCGGGGTGGCCGGGGGGCCGTCCGAGCAGTACTTC. Protein: CASSGVAGGPSEQYF.

This clonotype was counted only a few times. The V and J genes are TRBV20-1 and TRBJ1-4; TRBD1 agrees at 9 bases. The CDR3 consists of 17 residues. The J segment lost 6 bases and the V segment lost 1 base, leaving 12 bases of the junction unmatched. Germline CDR1 DFQATT, CDR2 SNEGSKA (reference sequence). The CDR3 loop is CSARGPLRTGGDEKLFF. The CDR3 DNA sequence: TGCAGTGCTAGAGGCCCCCTCCGAACAGGGGGCGATGAAAAACTGTTTTTT.

This CDR3 reads CASRVSGANEKLFF. CDR3 DNA sequence: TGTGCCAGCAGAGTCTCAGGGGCTAATGAAAAACTGTTTTTT. This chain connects TRBV6-1 to TRBJ1-4, with TRBD1 as a possible D gene (6 bases). The CDR3 has 14 residues. V lost 6 bases and J 3 bases, leaving 11 bases between the germline ends. Germline loops: CDR1 MNHNS, CDR2 SASEGT.

This clonotype was seen at least ten times. The chain carries TRBV27 and TRBJ2-7; D possibly uses TRBD1 or TRBD2 (5 bases each). The CDR3 runs 14 residues. Trimming cost V 1 base and J 2 bases, with 9 bases left between them. Germline-derived CDR1 and CDR2 are MNHEY and SMNVEV (reference sequence). The CDR3 DNA sequence: TGTGCCAGCAGTTTATTAGGGACCGCCTACGAGCAGTACTTC. It codes for CASSLLGTAYEQYF.

This clonotype has ten or more counts. The rearrangement links TRBV18 to TRBJ1-1; unclear D gene. CDR1 and CDR2 (germline): KGHSH, LQKENI. The CDR3 contains 15 residues. V lost 4 bases and J lost 0, with 12 bases in between. CDR3 nucleotide sequence: TGTGCCAGCTCACTCACAGCCACAATGAACACTGAAGCTTTCTTT. Translation gives CASSLTATMNTEAFF.

This clonotype has at least ten counts. V and J are TRBV18 and TRBJ2-5; TRBD1 might be the D (6 bases). There are 14 residues in the CDR3. The germline V and J ends were trimmed by 3 bases and 6 bases, with 14 bases remaining between them. Germline loops: CDR1 KGHSH, CDR2 LQKENI. The CDR3 loop reads CASSPPGQGKTQYF. CDR3 DNA: TGTGCCAGCTCACCGCCGGGACAAGGGAAGACCCAGTACTTC.